The 14 T cell receptor beta chains below were found in one sample sequenced in a study of T cell responses to AZD1222 COVID-19 vaccine. Here immunoSEQ multiplex PCR was the method, and the copy in TCRdb shows in-frame clones only, minus some. The data hold 120,000 to 150,000 clones, with 90% observed a single time. The sequenced sample was peripheral blood, obtained on day 0 of AZD1222 vaccination. Every receptor here comes from an adult in good health.

This clone came up once. The chain carries TRBV29-1 and TRBJ1-1, with D maybe TRBD1 (5 bases). With 5 bases removed from V and 4 bases from J, the gap between germline ends came to 11 bases. The length of the CDR3 is 12 residues. Germline lookup yields CDR1 SQVTM and CDR2 ANQGSEA. This chain's CDR3 is CSVFWGGTEAFF. CDR3 coding DNA: TGCAGCGTTTTCTGGGGGGGCACTGAAGCTTTCTTT.

This clone has a handful of counts. The chain joins TRBV6-6 to TRBJ2-2; D may be TRBD2 (6 bases). Trimming cost V 6 bases and J 3 bases, with 11 bases left between them. CDR1 is MNHNY and CDR2 is SVGAGI in the germline V gene (reference sequence). This CDR3 has 14 amino acids. The CDR3 bases are TGTGCCAGCAGACAACTAGCCGACACCGGGGAGCTGTTTTTT. As protein: CASRQLADTGELFF.

V is TRBV6-5 and J is TRBJ1-2; D may be TRBD1 (6 bases). Trimming removed 0 bases at V and 3 bases at J, with 8 bases between. CDR1 is MNHEY and CDR2 is SVGAGI in the germline V gene. The CDR3 is 14 amino acids. CDR3 in DNA: TGTGCCAGCAGTTACTCTAGGACAGACTATGGCTACACCTTC. Its translation is CASSYSRTDYGYTF.

DNA of the CDR3: TGTGCCAGCAGTGACCAGGGAAACACTGAAGCTTTCTTT. This encodes CASSDQGNTEAFF. This chain uses TRBV2 with TRBJ1-1, with D possibly TRBD1 on 5 matching bases. Germline V gene sequence: CDR1 SNHLY, CDR2 FYNNEI. The CDR3 extends over 13 amino acids. Deletions cut 3 bases from V and 2 bases from J, with 7 bases between.

The genes are TRBV6-6 and TRBJ1-2; D not certain. This CDR3 contains 11 residues. Trimming left V 6 bases short and J 10 bases short, with 12 bases between. CDR1 and CDR2 (germline): MNHNY, SVGAGI (reference sequence). The CDR3 DNA is TGTGCCAGCAGCCTCCGCCCTACCTACACCTTC. Translating it yields CASSLRPTYTF.

The rearrangement links TRBV6-1 to TRBJ1-3; D not certain. The CDR3 runs to 16 residues. Trimming pared 3 bases from V and 0 bases from J, leaving 12 bases between. CDR1 is MNHNS and CDR2 is SASEGT in the germline V gene. CDR3 nucleotides: TGTGCCAGCAGTGAGTTATTGAGGGACTCTGGAAACACCATATATTTT. This translates into CASSELLRDSGNTIYF.

This clone has only one observation. The CDR3 DNA is TGTGCCAGTAGTATGACAGGGGGTCGCGAGCAGTACTTC. Amino acids: CASSMTGGREQYF. V gene TRBV19 combines with J gene TRBJ2-7; TRBD1 matches at 9 bases. Unmatched junction bases numbered 3, after V lost 3 bases and J lost 6 bases. Germline values: CDR1 LNHDA, CDR2 SQIVND (reference sequence). The CDR3 length is 13 residues.

This chain connects TRBV3-1 (or the pseudogene TRBV3-2) to TRBJ2-3; D not certain. Germline V lookup: CDR1 LGHDT, CDR2 YNNKEL (reference sequence). V lost 0 bases and J 3 bases, leaving 4 bases between the germline ends. CDR3 size: 13 residues. CDR3 nucleotide sequence: TGTGCCAGCAGCCAAGAATTGACAGATACGCAGTATTTT. It yields the protein CASSQELTDTQYF.

The sample holds one count of this clone. CDR3 residues: CASSETDGIYNEQFF. CDR3 in DNA: TGTGCCAGCAGTGAGACGGATGGGATTTACAATGAGCAGTTCTTC. V usage is TRBV2 and J usage is TRBJ2-1; no clear D. Germline V gene lookup returns CDR1 SNHLY and CDR2 FYNNEI. This CDR3 region has 15 residues. The V end lost 3 bases, the J end lost 4 bases, and 13 bases lay between the germline ends.

This sequence joins TRBV5-6 and TRBJ2-5; D is undetermined. Looked up from germline, CDR1 is SGHDT and CDR2 is YYEEEE. This CDR3 spans 15 amino acids. The ends were cut back, 3 bases at V and 3 bases at J, with 15 bases in the middle. CDR3 DNA sequence: TGTGCCAGCAGCTCCAAGGAAAGGGAAAAAGAGACCCAGTACTTC. As protein: CASSSKEREKETQYF.

This chain links TRBV2 with TRBJ1-1; no clear D. The CDR3 contains 16 residues. CDR1 is SNHLY, CDR2 FYNNEI, per germline. Trimming shortened V by 5 bases and J by 3 bases, and 19 bases separated the two germline ends. The chain's CDR3 is CASSSVEGVVDTEAFF. CDR3 bases: TGTGCCAGCAGTAGTGTTGAGGGTGTTGTAGACACTGAAGCTTTCTTT. Complete variable domain (other parts from reference TRBV2 and TRBJ1-1): EPEVTQTPSHQVTQMGQEVILRCVPISNHLYFYWYRQILGQKVEFLVSFYNNEISEKSEIFDDQFSVERPDGSNFTLKIRSTKLEDSAMYFCASSSVEGVVDTEAFFGQGTRLTVV.

The chain uses TRBV15 and TRBJ1-4; D ambiguous. This CDR3 comprises 20 residues. Trimming shortened V by 0 bases and J by 6 bases, and 26 bases separated the two germline ends. Germline V gene data show CDR1 as LNHNV and CDR2 as YYDKDF (reference sequence). CDR3 residues: CATSRDLFTGGPVRDEKLFF. The CDR3 region has the DNA TGTGCCACCAGCAGAGATTTGTTTACGGGAGGTCCCGTAAGAGATGAAAAACTGTTTTTT.

The CDR3 DNA is TGTGCCAGCAGCCATGGACAGGGGAGCTTATGGAACCTACATGGCTACACCTTC. Translated: CASSHGQGSLWNLHGYTF. The chain couples TRBV5-5 to TRBJ1-2; 9 bases are a match to TRBD1. The CDR3 runs to 18 residues. J gave up 6 bases and V 4 bases, and 19 bases lay outside the gene matches. Germline V CDR1 and CDR2: SGHKS, YYEKEE (reference sequence).

The table lists this clone with a count of one. The chain combines TRBV7-9 with TRBJ1-1; D not certain. The CDR3 covers 13 residues. The ends were cut back, 1 base at V and 2 bases at J, with 5 bases in the middle. Germline-derived CDR1 and CDR2 are SEHNR and FQNEAQ (reference sequence). CDR3 nucleotide sequence: TGTGCCAGCAGCTTAGTGGTTAACACTGAAGCTTTCTTT. Amino acid sequence: CASSLVVNTEAFF.